The T cell receptor (beta chain) under discussion was sequenced for a study of neurological immune-mediated disorders (dated by TCRdb to the late 2010s). For context, the study as a whole: The study compared peripheral blood TCR-beta repertoires of HTLV-I-associated myelopathy (HAM/TSP) patients, multiple sclerosis patients and healthy controls using UMI-based sequencing. Longitudinal HAM/TSP and healthy donors had 3 time-points each (about 3-45 month intervals). Alongside PBMC samples, the set of around 99 TCR-beta libraries contained longitudinal samples, technical triplicates, and paired CD4+ and CD8+ T-cell subsets that had been sorted. Of the approximately 68 subjects in the cohort, some 14 were HAM/TSP patients, some 34 were multiple sclerosis patients, and some 20 were healthy controls. Broader findings and caveats from the paper: TCR clonal expansion was highest in HAM/TSP patients and lowest in MS patients, with MS patients falling below even healthy controls. No identical CDR3 amino acid sequences were shared among expanded clones across subjects, suggesting private TCR-beta repertoires in all groups.

Via the germline V gene, CDR1 is SGDLS and CDR2 YYNGEE. V is cut by 4 bases and J by 0 bases, and the space between the germline ends is 13 bases. Measured from the cysteine to the phenylalanine, the CDR3 is 15 residues long. The kept DNA is CDR3 alone, 45 bases in frame from the first base. The time point label for this specimen denotes: longitudinal time-point 2. Libraries from unsorted PBMCs were made from 2 million PBMCs kept in RNAlater at -80 degrees C until RNA extraction. Peripheral blood was subjected to Ficoll-Hypaque density gradient centrifugation to isolate PBMCs, which were then cryopreserved in liquid nitrogen. cDNA was synthesized by template-switch 5'RACE using a primer carrying a 10-nucleotide random unique molecular identifier by which each TCR transcript was tagged. Every sequencing run covered 15-18 subjects and yielded more than 180 million TCR-beta sequences. The RNeasy kit was used to extract total RNA. The KAPA Real-time Library Amplification kit was used to amplify TCR-beta VDJ regions with primers targeting the TCR constant region and the 5'RACE anchor. A first PCR added sample indexes and Illumina adaptors, after which a second PCR increased the library yield. After purification with Ampure beads, the TCR product of roughly 650 bp was size-selected on a 2% E-gel SizeSelection system. Before pooling, library quality was assessed on a Bioanalyzer, concentration was determined with Qubit, and library quantification was performed with the Kapa Library Quantification kit. Libraries were sequenced paired-end 2 x 150 bp on an Illumina HiSeq 2500. To increase sequence diversity, about 25-31% phiX was spiked into each library pool. The study's processing was this. The UMI-based MiGEC pipeline processed quality-filtered reads and removed over 85% of raw TCR sequences during error correction. VDJ genes were aligned to IMGT germline references, and clonotypes were defined by unique CDR3 amino acid sequence plus V-J genes. Clonal expansion, Shannon diversity and CDR3 relatedness (CalcPairwiseDistances, ClusterSamples) were evaluated with VDJtools, and phylogenetic trees were built with CLCbio workbench. Using coefficient-of-variation modelling across technical triplicates, the study counted a clone as expanded if it had at least 8 unique UMIs. TCRdb reanalyzed the raw reads on its own, using fastp at Q25 for trimming and MiXCR for clone calling, and kept in-frame beta chains. A single entry per CDR3 protein holds the most common genes and DNA from its merged rows. None of the V and J calls come from the authors' own analysis; TCRdb made them. For this sample there are 70,000 to 95,000 distinct CDR3 sequences; around 13% appear just once. Just under 5% of the sample goes to the ten largest clones.

This clonotype was found many times. Its recognized antigen is unknown. Per-base quality was not reported, and no clone a single base away is much larger than it. The chain is assembled from TRBV9 and TRBJ1-1; D gene: possibly TRBD1, on 5 matching bases. Sequencing used PBMCs. This receptor was obtained from a female donor with HTLV-1-associated myelopathy (HAM/TSP). The sequence in DNA is TGTGCCAGCAGCTCCATAGGACACATGAACACTGAAGCTTTCTTT. The translation is CASSSIGHMNTEAFF.